This T cell receptor beta chain was found in a study of cytotoxic CD8 clonotypes in ibrutinib-treated CLL. The CDR3 runs to 18 residues. V was shortened by 0 bases and J by 0 bases, with 16 bases between the two germline ends. The germline gives CDR1 MNHNS, CDR2 SASEGT. The sample holds one count of this clone. The table came from immunoSEQ multiplex PCR; TCRdb's copy has only in-frame clones and leaves some out. The sample holds under 75,000 clones, over 60% seen once. The specimen was PBMCs, collected after 12 months of ibrutinib treatment. The chain joins TRBV6-1 to TRBJ2-3; TRBD2 is a possible D gene (6 bases). The TCR was taken from a human donor with chronic lymphocytic leukemia. The CDR3 nucleotides read TGTGCCAGCAGTGAAGCGGGAGGTTCCTATCCTAGCACAGATACGCAGTATTTT. Amino acid sequence: CASSEAGGSYPSTDTQYF.